This passage covers 27 T cell receptor beta chains from one sample sequenced in a study of blood T cells in healthy people across ages. Together with a sample-barcoded 5' primer, a J-beta primer mix was included in a second PCR lasting roughly 7 to 11 cycles. TCRdb analysed the 5' RACE reads with MiXCR anew, one entry per CDR3 protein. The sample includes 450,000 to 600,000 distinct CDR3 sequences, roughly a quarter of them seen just once. These data were also filed under a second study, of T cells of mothers and their children.

Specimen: blood. Receptors originate from a boy between 2 and 10 years old in good health.

The table lists this clonotype with a few counts. V usage is TRBV2 and J usage is TRBJ2-7, with 11 bases fitting TRBD1. The germline V gene encodes CDR1 SNHLY and CDR2 FYNNEI. Trimming at V came to 7 bases and at J to 1 base, leaving 3 bases not matched to a gene. The CDR3 contains 14 residues. This CDR3 reads CASNGQGASYEQYF. The CDR3 bases are TGTGCCAGCAACGGACAGGGGGCATCCTACGAGCAGTACTTC.

This clonotype was recorded a few times. This sequence joins TRBV3-1 and TRBJ2-3; no clear D gene. This CDR3 contains 13 residues. Germline CDR1 and CDR2: LGHDT and YNNKEL (reference sequence). V was cut by 5 bases and J by 0 bases, with 6 bases left in between. The CDR3 sequence is CASSNLSTDTQYF. CDR3 DNA: TGTGCCAGCAGCAACCTTAGCACAGATACGCAGTATTTT.

This clonotype was observed a few times. V usage is TRBV28 and J usage is TRBJ1-5; unclear D gene. This CDR3 has 16 amino acids. V lost 2 bases, J lost 1 base, and 12 bases lay in between. Germline V gene data show CDR1 as MDHEN and CDR2 as SYDVKM. The CDR3 protein is CASSLLGGLSNQPQHF. DNA for the CDR3: TGTGCCAGCAGTTTACTAGGAGGATTAAGCAATCAGCCCCAGCATTTT.

This chain uses TRBV29-1 with TRBJ2-1; 8 nucleotides agree with TRBD1. The germline CDR1 and CDR2 sequences are SQVTM and ANQGSEA. The trim removed 2 bases at V and 8 bases at J, leaving 8 bases unmatched. This CDR3 is 14 amino acids long. Here the CDR3 reads CSVEYGQGADEQFF. The CDR3, as DNA: TGCAGCGTTGAATATGGGCAGGGGGCCGATGAGCAGTTCTTC.

This clonotype was recorded many times. The chain combines TRBV4-3 with TRBJ2-5, with no clear D. The CDR3 extends over 15 amino acids. The germline V gene has CDR1 LGHNA and CDR2 YSLEER. With 0 bases removed from V and 5 bases from J, the gap between germline ends came to 13 bases. The CDR3: CASSQDLEAWETQYF. In nucleotides, the CDR3 is TGCGCCAGCAGCCAAGATCTAGAGGCCTGGGAGACCCAGTACTTC.

The chain has TRBV3-1 and TRBJ2-7; D assignment may be TRBD1 or TRBD2 (5 bases each). This CDR3 comprises 15 residues. Trimming took 1 base from V and 10 from J, leaving 20 bases between them. Germline values: CDR1 LGHDT, CDR2 YNNKEL (reference sequence). In DNA, the CDR3 is TGTGCCAGCAGCCAAGCAGGTGGGGGAACCGGACCTCAGTACTTC. Amino acid sequence: CASSQAGGGTGPQYF.

The chain combines TRBV7-9 with TRBJ2-2; D might be TRBD1 (6 bases). The CDR3 is 15 amino acids. Trimming cost V 7 bases and J 3 bases, with 15 bases left between them. CDR1 and CDR2 (germline): SEHNR, FQNEAQ (reference sequence). The CDR3 DNA reads TGTGCCAGCAACCTTCCAGGGGTGGACACCGGGGAGCTGTTTTTT. Translated, it gives CASNLPGVDTGELFF.

The V gene is TRBV20-1, the J gene TRBJ2-1; 9 positions match TRBD1. CDR3 length: 13 amino acids. In germline, CDR1 is DFQATT, CDR2 SNEGSKA (reference sequence). The J segment lost 5 bases and the V segment lost 4 bases, leaving 3 bases of the junction unmatched. In DNA, the CDR3 is TGCAGTGCTACGAGGACAGGGGACAATGAGCAGTTCTTC. Protein sequence: CSATRTGDNEQFF.

This clonotype has a count of ten or more. This rearrangement joins TRBV7-9 to TRBJ2-3; D unresolved. Germline loops: CDR1 SEHNR, CDR2 FQNEAQ (reference sequence). Trimming cost V 1 base and J 7 bases, with 0 bases left between them. CDR3 size: 10 residues. CDR3 in amino acids: CASSLDTQYF. The CDR3 bases are TGTGCCAGCAGCTTAGATACGCAGTATTTT.

This clonotype was found a few times. The V and J genes are TRBV27 and TRBJ2-7, with 8 bases aligning to TRBD2. Trimming at V came to 5 bases and at J to 2 bases, leaving 8 bases not matched to a gene. CDR1 and CDR2 from the germline V gene are MNHEY and SMNVEV (reference sequence). The CDR3 spans 15 residues. The CDR3 DNA sequence: TGTGCCAGCAGTCCCTCCCCGGGGGGGACCTACGAGCAGTACTTC. Translating it yields CASSPSPGGTYEQYF.

There are many counts of this clonotype. This rearrangement joins TRBV20-1 to TRBJ2-1; TRBD1 might be the D (5 bases). Deletions cut 7 bases from V and 7 bases from J, with 8 bases between. The CDR3 is 10 amino acids. The V gene's germline CDR1 is DFQATT and CDR2 SNEGSKA (reference sequence). The CDR3 coding sequence is TGCAGTGGGCAGGGAAATGAGCAGTTCTTC. Its protein is CSGQGNEQFF.

The chain has TRBV29-1 and TRBJ2-5; D uncertain. The end of the DNA fits TRBJ2-1 better, so the J call may be wrong. The germline V gene has CDR1 SQVTM and CDR2 ANQGSEA. The CDR3 runs 13 residues. The CDR3 is CSVEDRQSYSQFF. CDR3 nucleotides: TGCAGCGTTGAAGATCGGCAGTCGTACTCGCAGTTCTTC.

The gene calls are TRBV12-3 or TRBV12-4 and TRBJ2-1, with 7 bases identical to TRBD1. The tail of the sequence fits TRBJ2-7 better, so the J call may be wrong. CDR3 length: 12 amino acids. DNA of the CDR3: TGTGCCAGCAGTTCGGGACAGTACGAGCAGTACGTC. Translated, it gives CASSSGQYEQYV.

This clonotype appeared a few times. The chain uses TRBV7-9 and TRBJ2-1, with 7 bases identical to TRBD2. Trimming at V came to 2 bases and at J to 6 bases, leaving 7 bases not matched to a gene. CDR3 length: 15 residues. Germline V lookup: CDR1 SEHNR, CDR2 FQNEAQ (reference sequence). CDR3 sequence: CASSLPVGGCNEQFF. The CDR3 DNA reads TGTGCCAGCAGCTTACCCGTGGGGGGGTGCAATGAGCAGTTCTTC.

This clonotype has only a few counts. One end of the junction varies from germline; a read error may be responsible. The chain employs TRBV29-1 and TRBJ2-1, with TRBD2 matching over 11 bases. Germline CDR1 is SQVTM and CDR2 is ANQGSEA. This CDR3 has 11 amino acids. CDR3 region: CSGLAGGPQLF. The CDR3 bases are TGCAGCGGGTTAGCGGGGGGGCCCCAGCTCTTC.

The chain links TRBV4-3 to TRBJ2-2, with TRBD2 matching over 11 bases. Germline CDR1 is LGHNA and CDR2 is YSLEER. This CDR3 region has 18 residues. Trimming at V came to 1 base and at J to 1 base, leaving 5 bases not matched to a gene. CDR3 DNA: TGCGCCAGCAGCCAAGTTGGGACTAGCGGAGGGAACACCGGGGAGCTGTTTTTT. Its protein is CASSQVGTSGGNTGELFF.

This clonotype has more than one count but fewer than ten. The chain has TRBV12-3 or TRBV12-4 and TRBJ1-1, with D possibly being TRBD1 (6 bases). The V gene lost 7 bases and the J gene lost 5 bases, with 14 bases spanning the gap. The CDR3 spans 13 residues. CDR3 in amino acids: CASTKQGWTEAFF. The CDR3 bases are TGTGCCAGCACCAAGCAGGGGTGGACTGAAGCTTTCTTT.

This clonotype was seen repeatedly, ten times or more. The chain joins TRBV7-8 to TRBJ2-1; tentative D call: TRBD2 (6 bases). The V end was cut by 5 bases, the J end by 3 bases, with 17 bases between. CDR1 is SGHVS and CDR2 is FQNEAQ in the germline V gene. The CDR3 consists of 16 residues. The DNA of the CDR3 is TGTGCCAGCAGCCCCCTAGGGGTAGCGGACTACAATGAGCAGTTCTTC. Protein product: CASSPLGVADYNEQFF.

The sample holds many counts of this clonotype. V gene TRBV7-2 combines with J gene TRBJ2-1; D is unclear. Germline assignment: CDR1 SGHTA and CDR2 FQGNSA. V lost 6 bases and J 0 bases, leaving 15 bases between the germline ends. This CDR3 is built from 16 residues. The CDR3, as DNA: TGTGCCAGCAGTCCTTATGTGGCCAGCTCCTACAATGAGCAGTTCTTC. Protein product: CASSPYVASSYNEQFF.

This clonotype was seen a few times. The chain employs TRBV28 and TRBJ2-5, with 9 positions matching TRBD1. CDR1 is MDHEN, CDR2 SYDVKM, per germline. The CDR3 has 15 amino acids. The trim removed 7 bases at V and 4 bases at J, leaving 10 bases unmatched. The chain's CDR3 is CASTDVQGARETQYF. The CDR3 DNA sequence: TGTGCCAGCACCGATGTACAGGGGGCGAGAGAGACCCAGTACTTC.

The chain joins TRBV10-3 to TRBJ2-7; 7 bases line up with TRBD1. CDR1 and CDR2 (germline): ENHRY, SYGVKD. The CDR3 totals 14 residues. Trimming removed 5 bases from V and 2 bases from J; junction bases left unmatched: 6. The CDR3 sequence is CAISRQGSTYEQYF. The CDR3 DNA is TGTGCCATCAGTCGACAGGGATCTACCTACGAGCAGTACTTC.

This clonotype occurred a few times. V is TRBV4-1 and J is TRBJ1-5; D is unresolved. From germline, CDR1 is MGHRA and CDR2 YSYEKL. Trimming stripped 1 base from V and 4 bases from J, with 8 bases between. The CDR3 length is 14 residues. CDR3 in amino acids: CASSQAGRNQPQHF. The CDR3 bases are TGCGCCAGCAGCCAAGCAGGTAGGAATCAGCCCCAGCATTTT.

As regards this clonotype: In this CDR3 the conserved last residue, phenylalanine or tryptophan, is missing, so a read error is likely. The DNA is omitted, as the CDR3 cannot be located on it reliably, and the CDR3 follows TCRdb's listing. The chain carries TRBV11-1 and TRBJ1-1. The CDR3 spans 15 amino acids, including both terminal residues. CDR1 SGHAT and CDR2 FQDESV come from the germline V gene (reference sequence). The CDR3 is CASSLPTLVNAEASI.

This clonotype was found a few times. This chain uses TRBV20-1 with TRBJ2-1; 11 bases are shared with TRBD2. Trimming took 1 base from V and 8 from J; bases not matched to a gene: 10. The CDR3 sequence is 16 residues long. CDR1 is DFQATT and CDR2 is SNEGSKA in the germline V gene (reference sequence). Here the CDR3 DNA reads TGCAGTGCTAGAGGGACTAGCGGGCGTGTTGAGGATGAGCAGTTCTTC. As protein: CSARGTSGRVEDEQFF.

CDR3 nucleotide sequence: TGTGCCAGCAGCTTAGCGCGTGGGGGAGAAACTAATGAAAAACTGTTTTTT. Translating it yields CASSLARGGETNEKLFF. The chain recombines TRBV7-9 with TRBJ1-4; TRBD1 might be the D (5 bases). Germline V gives CDR1 SEHNR, CDR2 FQNEAQ (reference sequence). Deletions cut 0 bases from V and 1 base from J, with 12 bases between. CDR3 size: 17 residues. Drawing the rest from reference TRBV7-9 and TRBJ1-4, the complete variable domain is DTGVSQNPRHKITKRGQNVTFRCDPISEHNRLYWYRQTLGQGPEFLTYFQNEAQLEKSRLLSDRFSAERPKGSFSTLEIQRTEQGDSAMYLCASSLARGGETNEKLFFGSGTQLSVL.

This clonotype has a count of ten or more. The rearrangement joins TRBV5-5 to TRBJ2-1; no clear D. This CDR3 is built from 14 residues. Germline-derived CDR1 and CDR2 are SGHKS and YYEKEE (reference sequence). Trimming cost V 6 bases and J 0 bases, with 10 bases left between them. CDR3 protein: CASTLASSYNEQFF. The DNA of the CDR3 is TGTGCCAGCACCCTGGCGAGCTCCTACAATGAGCAGTTCTTC.

V gene TRBV13 combines with J gene TRBJ2-7, with 7 bases identical to TRBD1. This CDR3 has 16 residues. Per the germline V gene, CDR1 is PRHDT and CDR2 is FYEKMQ (reference sequence). The V gene end was trimmed by 5 bases and the J gene end by 1 base; junction bases not matched to a gene: 11. The CDR3 protein is CASSPQGTAPSYEQYF. The DNA for the CDR3 is TGTGCCAGCAGCCCACAGGGGACAGCCCCGTCCTACGAGCAGTACTTC.